This T cell receptor (beta chain) originates from a study of blood T cell repertoires in COVID-19. Turning to the study itself: Acute-phase and convalescent COVID-19 samples originated in the United States, Italy and Spain.

This table comes from immunoSEQ multiplex PCR, and its TCRdb copy is limited to in-frame clones, with some not included. The table shows about 210,000 clones, with about nine tenths occurring only once. V lost 5 bases, J lost 7 bases, and 14 bases lay in between. The CDR3 totals 13 residues. Germline lookup yields CDR1 SGHNT and CDR2 YYREEE (reference sequence). This clonotype originated in a man between 40 and 49 years old with acute or convalescent COVID-19. This sequence joins TRBV5-4 and TRBJ2-3; perhaps TRBD2 as D (6 bases). Material for sequencing was peripheral blood. In DNA, the CDR3 is TGTGCCAGCAGTCGGGACTTTCTCTATACGCAGTATTTT. Protein product: CASSRDFLYTQYF.